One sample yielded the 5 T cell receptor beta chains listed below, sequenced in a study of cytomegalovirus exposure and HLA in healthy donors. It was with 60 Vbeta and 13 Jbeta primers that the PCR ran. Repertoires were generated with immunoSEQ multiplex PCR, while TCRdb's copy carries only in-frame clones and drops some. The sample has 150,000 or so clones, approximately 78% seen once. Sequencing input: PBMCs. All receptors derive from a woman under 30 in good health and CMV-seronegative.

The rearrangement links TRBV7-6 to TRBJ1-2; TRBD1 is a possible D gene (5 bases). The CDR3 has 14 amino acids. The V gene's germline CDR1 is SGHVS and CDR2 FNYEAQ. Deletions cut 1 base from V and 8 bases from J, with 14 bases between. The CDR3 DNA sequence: TGTGCCAGCAGCTTAGGCCAGGGTTTTGGCGGCTACACCTTC. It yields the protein CASSLGQGFGGYTF. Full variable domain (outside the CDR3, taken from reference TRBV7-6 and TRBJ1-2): GAGVSQSPRYKVTKRGQDVALRCDPISGHVSLYWYRQALGQGPEFLTYFNYEAQQDKSGLPNDRFSAERPEGSISTLTIQRTEQRDSAMYRCASSLGQGFGGYTFGSGTRLTVV.

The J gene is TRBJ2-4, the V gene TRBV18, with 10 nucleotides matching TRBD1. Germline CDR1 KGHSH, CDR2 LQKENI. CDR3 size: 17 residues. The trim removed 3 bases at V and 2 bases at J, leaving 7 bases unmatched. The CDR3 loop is CASSPPGDRGPKNIQYF. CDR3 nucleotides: TGTGCCAGCTCACCCCCAGGAGACAGGGGGCCCAAAAACATTCAGTACTTC.

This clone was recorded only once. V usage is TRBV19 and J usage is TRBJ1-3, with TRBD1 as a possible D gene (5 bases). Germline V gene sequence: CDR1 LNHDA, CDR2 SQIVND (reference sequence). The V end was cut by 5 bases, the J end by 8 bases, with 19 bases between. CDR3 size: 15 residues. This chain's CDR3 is CASSLTGSYGHTIYF. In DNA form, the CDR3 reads TGTGCCAGTAGTTTAACAGGCTCATACGGACACACCATATATTTT. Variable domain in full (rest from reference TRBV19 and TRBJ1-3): DGGITQSPKYLFRKEGQNVTLSCEQNLNHDAMYWYRQDPGQGLRLIYYSQIVNDFQKGDIAEGYSVSREKKESFPLTVTSAQKNPTAFYLCASSLTGSYGHTIYFGEGSWLTVV.

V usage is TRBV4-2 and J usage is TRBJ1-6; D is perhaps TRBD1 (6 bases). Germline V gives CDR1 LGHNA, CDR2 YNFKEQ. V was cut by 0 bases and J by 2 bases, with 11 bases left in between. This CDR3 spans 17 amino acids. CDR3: CASSQDHAGAYNSPLHF. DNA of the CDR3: TGTGCCAGCAGCCAAGATCACGCAGGGGCCTATAATTCACCCCTCCACTTT.

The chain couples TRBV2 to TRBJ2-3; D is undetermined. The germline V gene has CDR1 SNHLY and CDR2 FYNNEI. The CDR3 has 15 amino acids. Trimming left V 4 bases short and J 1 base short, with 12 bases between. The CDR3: CASSVSQKRTDTQYF. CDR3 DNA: TGTGCCAGCAGTGTGTCACAGAAACGCACAGATACGCAGTATTTT.